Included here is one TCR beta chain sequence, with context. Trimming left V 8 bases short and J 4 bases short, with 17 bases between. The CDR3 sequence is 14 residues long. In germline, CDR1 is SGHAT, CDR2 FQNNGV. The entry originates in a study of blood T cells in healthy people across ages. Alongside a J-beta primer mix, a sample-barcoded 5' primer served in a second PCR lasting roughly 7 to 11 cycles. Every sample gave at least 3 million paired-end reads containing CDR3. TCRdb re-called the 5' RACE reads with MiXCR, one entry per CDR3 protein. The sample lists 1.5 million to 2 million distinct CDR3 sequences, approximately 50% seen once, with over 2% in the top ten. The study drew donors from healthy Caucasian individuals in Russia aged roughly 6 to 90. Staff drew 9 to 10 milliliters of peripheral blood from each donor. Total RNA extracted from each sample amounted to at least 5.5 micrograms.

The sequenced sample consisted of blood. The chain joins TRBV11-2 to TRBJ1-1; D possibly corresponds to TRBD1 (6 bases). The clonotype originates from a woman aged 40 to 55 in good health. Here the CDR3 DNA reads TGTGCCAGCGGGGGGCGGGGGCCGGGCACTGAAGCTTTCTTT. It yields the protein CASGGRGPGTEAFF.